This entry lists 17 T cell receptor beta chains sequenced from one sample in a study of cytomegalovirus exposure and HLA in healthy donors. Libraries were prepared by immunoSEQ multiplex PCR; TCRdb keeps only in-frame clonotypes and omits some of them. The sample has about 150,000 clones, about 95% seen once. Sample: PBMCs. The source of these receptors is a young man in good health and CMV-seropositive.

This sequence joins TRBV13 and TRBJ2-1; 9 nucleotides agree with TRBD2. CDR3 length: 16 amino acids. V was pared by 5 bases and J by 5 bases, with 10 bases of the junction left unmatched. Germline assignment: CDR1 PRHDT and CDR2 FYEKMQ (reference sequence). This CDR3 reads CASSGMVVAGDNEQFF. The CDR3 region has the DNA TGTGCCAGCAGCGGGATGGTGGTAGCGGGGGACAATGAGCAGTTCTTC.

The chain links TRBV28 to TRBJ2-1; 7 bases map to TRBD2. V lost 6 bases, J lost 4 bases, and 12 bases stayed unmatched. Germline V gene sequence: CDR1 MDHEN, CDR2 SYDVKM. CDR3 size: 16 residues. CDR3 protein: CASSNGGTFSYNEQFF. The CDR3, as DNA: TGTGCCAGCAGCAACGGGGGGACTTTTTCGTACAATGAGCAGTTCTTC. Using reference TRBV28 and TRBJ2-1 for the parts outside the CDR3, the full variable domain is DVKVTQSSRYLVKRTGEKVFLECVQDMDHENMFWYRQDPGLGLRLIYFSYDVKMKEKGDIPEGYSVSREKKERFSLILESASTNQTSMYLCASSNGGTFSYNEQFFGPGTRLTVL.

This chain joins TRBV29-1 and TRBJ2-2, with 9 positions matching TRBD1. Germline V CDR1 and CDR2: SQVTM, ANQGSEA. The CDR3 covers 12 residues. The V segment lost 6 bases and the J segment 6 bases; nucleotides outside the gene matches: 2. CDR3 protein: CSVRQGAGELFF. CDR3 nucleotide sequence: TGCAGCGTCCGACAGGGGGCCGGGGAGCTGTTTTTT.

The genes are TRBV9 and TRBJ2-2; 7 positions agree with TRBD1. Germline CDR1 is SGDLS and CDR2 is YYNGEE. V lost 5 bases to trimming and J lost 3 bases; unmatched junction nucleotides: 4. The CDR3 totals 14 residues. This CDR3 reads CASRKGADTGELFF. CDR3 nucleotide sequence: TGTGCCAGCAGGAAGGGGGCCGACACCGGGGAGCTGTTTTTT.

The chain couples TRBV20-1 to TRBJ1-3; no firm D call. This CDR3 comprises 10 residues. Trimming removed 5 bases at V and 3 bases at J, with 2 bases between. Germline V gene lookup returns CDR1 DFQATT and CDR2 SNEGSKA (reference sequence). The CDR3 DNA follows: TGCAGTGCTCTTGGAAACACCATATATTTT. The encoded protein is CSALGNTIYF.

This chain links TRBV5-4 with TRBJ2-1; 12 nucleotides agree with TRBD2. This CDR3 has 16 amino acids. Germline V gives CDR1 SGHNT, CDR2 YYREEE (reference sequence). The V and J ends lost 2 bases and 9 bases, in that order; junction bases with no gene match: 9. The CDR3: CASSLGLAGGRSEQFF. The CDR3 DNA reads as TGTGCCAGCAGCTTAGGGCTAGCGGGAGGGCGGAGTGAGCAGTTCTTC. The complete variable domain, with remaining parts taken from reference TRBV5-4 and TRBJ2-1, reads ETGVTQSPTHLIKTRGQQVTLRCSSQSGHNTVSWYQQALGQGPQFIFQYYREEENGRGNFPPRFSGLQFPNYSSELNVNALELDDSALYLCASSLGLAGGRSEQFFGPGTRLTVL.

This clone was detected a few times. This chain connects TRBV28 to TRBJ2-7, with a weak D call TRBD1 (5 bases). The ends were cut back, 6 bases at V and 2 bases at J, with 17 bases in the middle. Germline-derived CDR1 and CDR2 are MDHEN and SYDVKM. This CDR3 comprises 15 residues. The CDR3 sequence is CASSRLNGAAYEQYF. The CDR3, as DNA: TGTGCCAGCAGCAGACTGAATGGGGCTGCCTACGAGCAGTACTTC.

The CDR3 loop is CAISKGQGLGYTF. CDR3 nucleotides: TGTGCCATCAGTAAAGGACAGGGCCTAGGCTACACCTTC. This chain uses TRBV10-3 with TRBJ1-2; 8 bases fit TRBD1. The V segment lost 5 bases and the J segment 8 bases; nucleotides outside the gene matches: 7. Germline-derived CDR1 and CDR2 are ENHRY and SYGVKD. There are 13 residues in the CDR3.

The DNA of the CDR3 is TGTGCCAGCAGTGGCCGGACTAGCGGTTACATCTACGAGCAGTACTTC. Translated, it gives CASSGRTSGYIYEQYF. J is TRBJ2-7 and V is TRBV27; 10 nucleotides align to TRBD2. CDR1 and CDR2 (germline): MNHEY, SMNVEV (reference sequence). Trimming removed 5 bases from V and 3 bases from J; junction bases left unmatched: 10. The length of the CDR3 is 16 residues.

The chain carries TRBV28 and TRBJ2-7; TRBD1 matches 7 bases. This CDR3 comprises 13 residues. The germline V gene has CDR1 MDHEN and CDR2 SYDVKM. Trimming at V came to 7 bases and at J to 4 bases, leaving 7 bases not matched to a gene. The CDR3 reads CASTVTGQYEQYF. CDR3 DNA: TGTGCCAGCACCGTGACAGGGCAGTACGAGCAGTACTTC.

The CDR3 nucleotides are TGTGCCTGGAGTCCGGGACAGAAAAACATTCAGTACTTC. Translation gives CAWSPGQKNIQYF. This chain links TRBV30 with TRBJ2-4, with TRBD1 identical over 7 bases. V lost 2 bases, J lost 4 bases, and 2 bases stayed unmatched. The CDR3 extends over 13 amino acids. Germline CDR1 is GTSNPN and CDR2 is SVGIG (reference sequence).

The chain carries TRBV5-1 and TRBJ2-1; perhaps TRBD1 as D (5 bases). The CDR3 extends over 16 amino acids. Germline V gene lookup returns CDR1 SGHRS and CDR2 YFSETQ. V shed 0 bases and J shed 2 bases, with 12 bases lying between them. The CDR3 loop is CASSLEGQGTYNEQFF. The CDR3 DNA follows: TGCGCCAGCAGCTTGGAAGGGCAGGGTACCTACAATGAGCAGTTCTTC.

The CDR3 DNA follows: TGTGCCAGCAGTGAAGTGGGAGGACCATATTACGAGCAGTACTTC. This translates into CASSEVGGPYYEQYF. The chain has TRBV2 and TRBJ2-7; D possibly corresponds to TRBD2 (6 bases). CDR1 SNHLY and CDR2 FYNNEI come from the germline V gene. The CDR3 loop spans 15 amino acids. Trimming cost V 1 base and J 4 bases, with 14 bases left between them. Full variable domain (remainder filled in from reference TRBV2 and TRBJ2-7): EPEVTQTPSHQVTQMGQEVILRCVPISNHLYFYWYRQILGQKVEFLVSFYNNEISEKSEIFDDQFSVERPDGSNFTLKIRSTKLEDSAMYFCASSEVGGPYYEQYFGPGTRLTVT.

V gene TRBV18 combines with J gene TRBJ1-1, with a tentative D call TRBD1 (5 bases). CDR1 is KGHSH and CDR2 is LQKENI in the germline V gene. V was pared by 4 bases and J by 4 bases, with 19 bases between. The CDR3 has 16 residues. The CDR3 is CASSLPPGGEGTEAFF. DNA for the CDR3: TGTGCCAGCTCACTCCCCCCGGGAGGGGAGGGCACTGAAGCTTTCTTT.

This chain connects TRBV19 to TRBJ1-5, with TRBD1 identical over 10 bases. The CDR3 spans 16 residues. CDR1 is LNHDA and CDR2 is SQIVND in the germline V gene (reference sequence). Trimming at V came to 3 bases and at J to 6 bases, leaving 8 bases not matched to a gene. The CDR3 protein is CASSIIWGTGVQPQHF. The CDR3 coding sequence is TGTGCCAGTAGTATCATTTGGGGGACAGGGGTTCAGCCCCAGCATTTT.

J is TRBJ2-3 and V is TRBV5-1; D may be TRBD2 (6 bases). Germline CDR1 SGHRS, CDR2 YFSETQ. This CDR3 has 18 residues. V lost 1 base to trimming and J lost 0 bases, with 18 bases between them. CDR3 sequence: CASSLQLPGGSSTDTQYF. The CDR3, as DNA: TGCGCCAGCAGCTTGCAGCTACCCGGGGGTTCGAGCACAGATACGCAGTATTTT.

This chain connects TRBV5-6 to TRBJ2-7; the D gene is possibly TRBD1 (6 bases). The CDR3 is 13 residues long. Germline CDR1 reads SGHDT; CDR2 reads YYEEEE. V was cut by 2 bases and J by 6 bases, with 12 bases left in between. As DNA, the CDR3 is TGTGCCAGCAGCTTAAGGGGGTTCAGCGAGCAGTACTTC. Translation gives CASSLRGFSEQYF.